This T cell receptor beta chain emerged from a study of low-dose radiotherapy and immunotherapy resistance in tumors. Study details: Aspirin 300 mg was given orally each day for four cycles from cycle 1 day 1.

Only a few counts were recorded for this clonotype. With TRAV- and TRBV-specific primers, first-strand cDNA was made, covering the alpha and beta chains. For amplifying TCRs, the PCR ran for approximately 18 cycles with Phusion, which was used together with a constant-region primer and the adapter on the V primers. A single record per CDR3 protein comes from TCRdb applying MiXCR to the reads. The repertoire includes about 84,000 distinct CDR3 sequences, less than 20% of them detected once, and roughly 1.4% sits in the top ten. CDR3 size: 15 residues. Germline V CDR1 and CDR2: LGHNA, YNFKEQ. With 0 bases removed from V and 7 bases from J, the gap between germline ends came to 16 bases. Time point given: after trial treatment. Treatment specified: LDRT plus nivolumab, ipilimumab, low-dose cyclophosphamide and aspirin (RACIN trial).

The J gene is TRBJ2-7, the V gene TRBV4-2, with TRBD1 as a possible D gene (5 bases). This clonotype was obtained from a male donor with prostate cancer. Sample: PBMCs, taken after low-dose radiotherapy plus immunotherapy. DNA of the CDR3: TGTGCCAGCAGCCAAGATCAAGGAACAGGAAGGGAGCAGTACTTC. Its protein is CASSQDQGTGREQYF.